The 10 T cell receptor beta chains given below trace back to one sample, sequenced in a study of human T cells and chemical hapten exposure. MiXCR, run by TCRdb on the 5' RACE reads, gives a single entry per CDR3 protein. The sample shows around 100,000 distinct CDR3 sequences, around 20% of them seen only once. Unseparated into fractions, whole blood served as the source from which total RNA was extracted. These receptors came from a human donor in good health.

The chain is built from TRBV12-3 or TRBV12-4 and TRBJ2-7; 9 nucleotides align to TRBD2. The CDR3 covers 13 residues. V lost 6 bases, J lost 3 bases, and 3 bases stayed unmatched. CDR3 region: CASRRGGYYEQYF. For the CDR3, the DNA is TGTGCCAGCAGGCGGGGGGGATACTACGAGCAGTACTTC.

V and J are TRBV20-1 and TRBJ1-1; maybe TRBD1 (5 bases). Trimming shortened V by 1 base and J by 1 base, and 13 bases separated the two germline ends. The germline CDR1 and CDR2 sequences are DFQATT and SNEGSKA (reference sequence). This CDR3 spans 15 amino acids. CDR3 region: CSARASNRPNTEAFF. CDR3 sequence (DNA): TGCAGTGCTAGAGCCTCGAACAGGCCGAACACTGAAGCTTTCTTT.

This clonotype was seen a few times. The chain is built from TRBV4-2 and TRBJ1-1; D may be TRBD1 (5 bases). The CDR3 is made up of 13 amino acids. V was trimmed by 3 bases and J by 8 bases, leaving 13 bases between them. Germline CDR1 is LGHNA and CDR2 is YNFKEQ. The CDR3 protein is CASSQPGLKEAFF. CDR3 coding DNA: TGTGCCAGCAGCCAGCCGGGACTGAAAGAAGCTTTCTTT.

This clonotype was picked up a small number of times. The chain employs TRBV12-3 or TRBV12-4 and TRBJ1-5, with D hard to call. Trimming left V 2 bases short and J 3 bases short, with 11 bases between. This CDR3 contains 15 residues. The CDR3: CASSLKGLFNQPQHF. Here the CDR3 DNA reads TGTGCCAGCAGTTTAAAGGGCCTGTTCAATCAGCCCCAGCATTTT.

CDR3 in DNA: TGTGCCATCAGGGCGGGAGACACAGATACGCAGTATTTT. Protein: CAIRAGDTDTQYF. The chain has TRBV10-3 and TRBJ2-3; TRBD2 matches 7 bases. The V gene's germline CDR1 is ENHRY and CDR2 SYGVKD. The length of the CDR3 is 13 residues. Trimming at V came to 6 bases and at J to 2 bases, leaving 2 bases not matched to a gene.

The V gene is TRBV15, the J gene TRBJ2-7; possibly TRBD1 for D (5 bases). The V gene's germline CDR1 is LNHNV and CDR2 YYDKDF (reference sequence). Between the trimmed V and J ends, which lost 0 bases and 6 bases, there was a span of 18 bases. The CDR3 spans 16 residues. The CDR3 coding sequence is TGTGCCACCAGCAGAGATTCGGACATTGGATTGGGCGAGCAGTACTTC. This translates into CATSRDSDIGLGEQYF.

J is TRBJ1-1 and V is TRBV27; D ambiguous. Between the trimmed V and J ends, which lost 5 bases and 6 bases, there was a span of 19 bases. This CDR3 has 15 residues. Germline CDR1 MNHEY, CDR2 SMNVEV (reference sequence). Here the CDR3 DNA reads TGTGCCAGCAGTCCCCAGCCCCCAGTGGGCGCTGAAGCTTTCTTT. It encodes CASSPQPPVGAEAFF.

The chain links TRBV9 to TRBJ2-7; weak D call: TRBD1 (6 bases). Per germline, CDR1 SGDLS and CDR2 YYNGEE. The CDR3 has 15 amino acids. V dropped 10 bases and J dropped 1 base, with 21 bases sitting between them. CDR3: CARPPRAQGSYEQYF. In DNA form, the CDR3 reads TGTGCCCGCCCCCCCCGGGCCCAGGGGTCCTACGAGCAGTACTTC.

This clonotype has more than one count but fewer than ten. The CDR3 DNA sequence: TGCAGCGCGTCAGAAGGGGAGAGAGCTTTCTTT. The encoded protein is CSASEGERAFF. This rearrangement joins TRBV29-1 to TRBJ1-1, with TRBD1 as a possible D gene (5 bases). CDR3 size: 11 residues. The germline V gene encodes CDR1 SQVTM and CDR2 ANQGSEA. Trimming pared 7 bases from V and 10 bases from J, leaving 16 bases between.

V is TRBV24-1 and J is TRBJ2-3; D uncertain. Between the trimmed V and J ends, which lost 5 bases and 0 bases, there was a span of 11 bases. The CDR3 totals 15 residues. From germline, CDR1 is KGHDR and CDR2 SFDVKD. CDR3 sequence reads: CATSGIAASTDTQYF. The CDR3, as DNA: TGTGCCACCAGTGGAATCGCGGCCAGCACAGATACGCAGTATTTT.